This T cell receptor beta chain stems from a study of beta chain features in type 1 diabetes (dated by TCRdb to the late 2010s). Study-level background: Mean age, gender distribution, total cell number and subset yield were not different between patients and healthy donors. Naive and central memory subsets were obtained from all 30 or so donors, but regulatory and stem cell-like memory subsets were isolated from only 8 patients and roughly 8 healthy donors. Across all samples, 107,917,701 sorted cells were examined, and cell number per subset correlated strongly with RNA yield. In the study, TCRB repertoires of sorted circulating CD4+ T cell subsets from recently diagnosed type 1 diabetes patients were compared with those of matched healthy donors. What the work shows at the level of the full study, not this receptor alone: Sequencing cDNA rather than genomic DNA could over-represent highly expressing activated cells, although activation and CD3 levels did not differ between groups. Only small numbers of individuals were included in the HLA sub-analyses, which left unresolved whether HLA type had any influence on TCRB rearrangement. Type 1 diabetes patients showed a moderate but significant shortening of TCRB CDR3 length in all four CD4+ subsets. The naive, central memory and regulatory TCRB repertoires appeared to resemble one another more closely among patients than among healthy donors. Fewer insertions and more nucleotide deletions at VDJ recombination sites were observed in patients with type 1 diabetes, implying thymic rearrangement abnormalities. PCR may preferentially amplify shorter templates, but because patient and control samples were amplified and corrected together, any resulting skew would affect both groups equally.

V is clipped by 4 bases and J by 6 bases, and the sequence between their germline boundaries is 9 bases long. The CDR3 sequence holds 12 residues, the cysteine and phenylalanine included. Only the CDR3 region is kept as DNA, spanning 36 bases read in frame from base 1. CDR1 and CDR2 (PRHDT, FYEKMQ) derive from the germline V gene (reference sequence). A single peripheral blood draw of around 0.11 L on average was collected from each donor into heparinised tubes. Using a panel that included CD45RO, CCR7, CD25, CD127, CD95 and CD27, naive, central memory, regulatory and stem cell-like memory CD4+ T cells were sorted on a BD FACSAria II. All sorted populations exceeded 95% purity. PBMCs were separated immediately by Lymphoprep density gradient centrifugation and were stained directly, without being cultured. To minimize batch effects, samples were stained and sorted in pairs, one healthy donor with one patient per experiment.

The entire amount of isolated RNA was reverse transcribed using the High Capacity cDNA Reverse Transcription Kit, so the sequenced TCRB transcripts were expressed ones. Deep immunoSEQ sequencing was applied to naive, central memory and regulatory T cell samples, giving an average of roughly 3.5 million total reads per sample. After sorted cells were lysed in RLT buffer, RNA was extracted with DNase-treated RNeasy Micro or Mini kits, with the choice depending on cell number. To prevent cross-contamination, each cell subset was processed individually, whereas patient and healthy donor samples were processed jointly. The immunoSEQ multiplex PCR was used to amplify TCRB sequences from cDNA, generating 87-bp fragments that spanned the CDR3 region. Amplicons were sequenced on the Illumina HiSeq platform. In the authors' own workflow: Synthetic template baselines were used to correct PCR bias computationally, reads within Hamming distance 2 were collapsed, and singletons that could not be merged were discarded. Reads were aligned against IMGT so that V, D and J genes, CDR3 length and insertions or deletions at six rearrangement sites could be assigned. Within each subset, clonotype counts were normalized to sorted cell number, and only after that were true diversity and Gini coefficients computed with the tcR R package. Repertoire sharing was quantified using the overlap coefficient calculated on TCRB nucleotide sequences. Out-of-frame TCRB sequences from naive cells were analyzed as a proxy for the pre-selection repertoire. In its TCRdb copy, this immuneACCESS table keeps in-frame sequences only and misses some clones. Where compared with another copy, unresolved V genes explain less than half of these, and the others have no known cause. The V and J calls and the clone size are those of that table, but D and trimming were determined from the DNA. Recorded for this sample are about 620,000 clones; around 15% of them occurred a single time. Of the sample, 0.093% is held by the ten largest clones.

Comments on this clone: The antigen this receptor binds is unknown. Qualities for individual bases were not recorded, and no much larger clone is one base off.

Material for sequencing was naive CD4+ T cells from blood. The sample's cell subset or site label is to be understood as: true naive CD4+ T cells. The sequence derives from a man younger than 30 in good health. The rearrangement joined TRBV13 to TRBJ2-5; matching of 5 bases hints at TRBD1 as the D gene. For the CDR3, the sequence is CASSSTGKTQYF. The sequenced DNA: TGTGCCAGCAGCTCAACAGGAAAGACCCAGTACTTC. Outside the CDR3, residues come from the reference TRBV13 and TRBJ2-5 proteins, so the full variable domain is: AAGVIQSPRHLIKEKRETATLKCYPIPRHDTVYWYQQGPGQDPQFLISFYEKMQSDKGSIPDRFSAQQFSDYHSELNMSSLELGDSALYFCASSSTGKTQYFGPGTRLLVL.